This T cell receptor beta chain was sequenced for a study of CD8+ T cells in alopecia areata. Study-wide background: Patients took tofacitinib for 6 to 18 months, followed by 6 drug-free months.

The CDR3 contains 14 residues. Trimming removed 7 bases from V and 6 bases from J; junction bases left unmatched: 9. CDR1 is MGHRA and CDR2 is YSYEKL in the germline V gene. Sample treatment: oral pan-JAK inhibitor, 5-10 mg twice daily. As the sequencing template, cDNA was produced by extracting RNA and reverse transcribing it. Produced via immunoSEQ multiplex PCR; TCRdb's table is partial and in-frame only. The sample includes about 180,000 clones, 40% to 65% seen only once; the top ten take about 9.5%. In its sample, this clone was seen a few times. The J gene is TRBJ2-3, the V gene TRBV4-1, with 8 nucleotides matching TRBD2. Source: CD8+ T cells sorted from blood, taken around week 54, from a patient treated with tofacitinib. This TCR came from a human donor with alopecia areata. CDR3 sequence (DNA): TGCGCCAGCAAGGAGGCGGGGGGCTTGGATACGCAGTATTTT. As protein: CASKEAGGLDTQYF.